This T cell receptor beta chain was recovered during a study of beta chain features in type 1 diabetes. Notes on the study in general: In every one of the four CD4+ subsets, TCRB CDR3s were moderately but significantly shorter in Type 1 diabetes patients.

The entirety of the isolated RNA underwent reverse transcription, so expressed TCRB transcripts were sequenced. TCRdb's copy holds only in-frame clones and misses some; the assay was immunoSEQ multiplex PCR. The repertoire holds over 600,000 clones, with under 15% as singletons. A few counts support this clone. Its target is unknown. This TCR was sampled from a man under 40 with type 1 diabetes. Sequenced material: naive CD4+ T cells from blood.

As DNA, the CDR3 is TGTGCCAGCAGTGAAGGGGAATACTACGAGCAGTACTTC. This sequence encodes CASSEGEYYEQYF. This sequence joins TRBV2 and TRBJ2-7; D gene unclear. Germline V lookup: CDR1 SNHLY, CDR2 FYNNEI. V lost 1 base to trimming and J lost 3 bases, with 7 bases between them. The CDR3 totals 13 residues.